This TCR beta chain was sequenced during a study of blood T cell repertoires in COVID-19. The overall study: Italy, Spain and the United States were the sources of the convalescent and acute COVID-19 samples. Nucleic acid was either cDNA or gDNA, and it came from T cells, B-cell-depleted T cells, or PBMCs.

Germline loops: CDR1 MNHEY, CDR2 SVGAGI. The CDR3 runs to 16 residues. With 2 bases clipped from V and 3 bases from J, the junction kept 6 bases outside the gene matches. How the authors handled the data: For nucleated cells, counts were estimated from reference gene primer amplification. This table comes from immunoSEQ multiplex PCR, and its TCRdb copy is limited to in-frame clones, with some not included. From that table come the V and J calls and clone size; the DNA was used to work out D and trimming. This sample has 180,000 or so clones, with 70% to 85% found just once. Sequenced input: peripheral blood. The origin of this receptor is a man aged 45-65 years who had recovered from COVID-19. The chain recombines TRBV6-5 with TRBJ2-2; 7 positions agree with TRBD1. CDR3: CASSYAPDRHTGELFF. The CDR3 nucleotides are TGTGCCAGCAGTTACGCCCCGGACAGGCACACCGGGGAGCTGTTTTTT.